Listed below are T cell receptor beta chains from one sample, sequenced in a study of T-cell memory formation after mild COVID-19. From the 5' RACE reads, TCRdb called clonotypes with MiXCR, one entry per CDR3 protein. The table has a few hundred thousand distinct CDR3 sequences, roughly a fifth seen once; the top ten hold more than 20%. The specimen sequenced was PBMCs or a T cell subset sorted from them (not recorded which). These receptors were collected from a man younger than 35 who had mild COVID-19 (a few samples of this study predate the infection). Cell type and time point are not known. Both conserved end residues are part of each CDR3. A D gene is named only where the DNA matches it firmly. The listing skips clone size in some rows; elsewhere it reads once, few, many or a size class.

>TRBJ1-2|NA|TRBV15|TRBD1
CATELQGDPGYTF
TGTGCCACCGAGCTCCAGGGGGACCCTGGCTACACCTTC
>TRBJ1-2|NA|TRBV7-2|NA
CASSLHASPGYTF
TGTGCCAGCAGCTTACACGCCTCTCCTGGCTACACCTTC
>TRBJ1-2|NA|TRBV7-9|NA
CASSLLTTGGSGYTF
TGTGCCAGCAGCCTCCTTACCACCGGGGGCAGTGGCTACACCTTC
>TRBJ2-3|NA|TRBV5-5|TRBD2
CASDVSGVLPDTQYF
TGTGCCAGCGACGTTAGCGGGGTTTTACCGGATACGCAGTATTTT
>TRBJ2-5|few|TRBV12-3/TRBV12-4|NA
CASRQNQETQYF
TGTGCCAGCAGACAAAACCAAGAGACCCAGTACTTC
>TRBJ2-7|NA|TRBV10-3|TRBD2
CAIEAPSAGRIEVEQYF
TGTGCCATCGAAGCACCGTCAGCGGGGCGCATTGAGGTCGAGCAGTACTTC
>TRBJ2-1|few|TRBV28|TRBD1
CASSRGGARGNEQFF
TGTGCCAGCAGCCGAGGGGGCGCGAGGGGCAATGAGCAGTTCTTC
>TRBJ1-5|NA|TRBV19|NA
CATGVPSPQHF
TGTGCCACGGGGGTTCCGTCGCCCCAGCATTTT
>TRBJ2-4|many|TRBV5-1|NA
CASSLDGGLNIQYF
TGCGCCAGCAGCTTGGACGGGGGATTAAACATTCAGTACTTC
>TRBJ2-7|NA|TRBV7-2|NA
CASSLRRDSRLEQYF
TGTGCCAGCAGCTTGCGCCGGGACTCTCGGCTCGAGCAGTACTTC
>TRBJ2-4|NA|TRBV30|NA
CAWSVGGSKNIQYF
TGTGCCTGGAGTGTAGGGGGGTCCAAAAACATTCAGTACTTC
>TRBJ2-3|many|TRBV5-1|TRBD2
CASSLGTSGSTDTQYF
TGCGCCAGCAGCCTTGGGACTAGCGGGTCCACAGATACGCAGTATTTT
>TRBJ2-2|NA|TRBV14|TRBD2
CASSQLAGDGELFF
TGTGCCAGCAGCCAACTAGCGGGGGACGGGGAGCTGTTTTTT
>TRBJ1-4|NA|TRBV6-1|NA
CASSEVGRVREKLFF
TGTGCCAGCAGTGAAGTGGGGAGGGTTCGTGAAAAACTGTTTTTT
>TRBJ2-1|NA|TRBV7-2|NA
CASSPSGSFYNEQFF
TGTGCCAGCAGCCCCTCGGGGAGCTTTTACAATGAGCAGTTCTTC
>TRBJ1-6|NA|TRBV6-2/TRBV6-3|NA
CASRERRTKIHF
TGTGCCAGCAGAGAAAGACGGACCAAGATCCACTTT
>TRBJ2-1|many|TRBV6-5|TRBD2
CASSLTGTSGISGNEQFF
TGTGCCAGCAGCCTAACCGGGACTAGCGGGATATCGGGCAATGAGCAGTTCTTC
>TRBJ2-3|few|TRBV5-1|NA
CASRASNPSTDTQYF
TGCGCCAGCAGGGCTAGCAACCCTAGCACAGATACGCAGTATTTT
>TRBJ1-2|NA|TRBV9|NA
CASSATNYGYTF
TGTGCCAGCAGCGCCACTAACTATGGCTACACCTTC
>TRBJ1-1|many|TRBV7-9|NA
CASSLAGARNTEAFF
TGTGCCAGCAGCTTAGCCGGGGCCCGGAACACTGAAGCTTTCTTT
>TRBJ1-2|NA|TRBV5-4|NA
CASSLRAAGNYGYTF
TGTGCCAGCAGCTTAAGGGCGGCGGGGAACTATGGCTACACCTTC
>TRBJ1-2|once|TRBV7-2|NA
CASSPPRSYGYTF
TGTGCCAGCAGCCCGCCGCGGAGCTATGGCTACACCTTC
>TRBJ1-1|NA|TRBV12-3/TRBV12-4|NA
CASSFWDTEAFF
TGTGCCAGCAGTTTCTGGGACACTGAAGCTTTCTTT
>TRBJ2-1|NA|TRBV20-1|TRBD1
CSARGPAGGVAYNEQFF
TGCAGTGCTAGGGGGCCCGCAGGGGGCGTCGCCTACAATGAGCAGTTCTTC